These T cell receptor beta chains were read from a single sample in a study of early T cells in non-severe SARS-CoV-2 infection. TCRdb reprocessed the 5' RACE reads via MiXCR and lists one record per CDR3 protein. The sample has about 40,000 distinct CDR3 sequences, about 25% seen once. The source was whole blood, collected at baseline. The receptors were gathered from an adult who was a healthcare worker with PCR-confirmed SARS-CoV-2 infection or an uninfected control (not recorded which). CDR3s include the opening cysteine and the closing phenylalanine or tryptophan. D genes are given only for firm matches. Expanded clones get a size class; other rows say once, few or many, or leave the size out.

cdr3_nt: TGTGCCAGCTCACCGGGACAGGGATGGTATGGCTACACCTTC
cdr3_aa: CASSPGQGWYGYTF
d_call: TRBD1
j_call: TRBJ1-2
clone_size: -
v_call: TRBV18

cdr3_nt: TGTGCCAGCAGTAAAATGACAGGGAGCACCGGGGAGCTGTTTTTT
cdr3_aa: CASSKMTGSTGELFF
d_call: TRBD1
j_call: TRBJ2-2
clone_size: -
v_call: TRBV6-5

cdr3_nt: TGCGCCAGCAGCCAAGATCACCGGAACCAAGAGACCCAGTACTTC
cdr3_aa: CASSQDHRNQETQYF
d_call: -
j_call: TRBJ2-5
clone_size: -
v_call: TRBV4-3

cdr3_nt: TGTGCCAGCAGGAGGAGCGGGGGCCACCACGAGCAGTACTTC
cdr3_aa: CASRRSGGHHEQYF
d_call: TRBD2
j_call: TRBJ2-7
clone_size: -
v_call: TRBV12-3/TRBV12-4

cdr3_nt: TGTGCCAGCAGTTTTCTGGGACAGGGGAGCTCCTACGAGCAGTACTTC
cdr3_aa: CASSFLGQGSSYEQYF
d_call: TRBD1
j_call: TRBJ2-7
clone_size: once
v_call: TRBV6-6

cdr3_nt: TGCGCCAGCAGCTTGGAAGGGGTTGGCTACACCTTC
cdr3_aa: CASSLEGVGYTF
d_call: -
j_call: TRBJ1-2
clone_size: -
v_call: TRBV5-1

cdr3_nt: TGTGCCAGCAGCTACAGGGAGTCAGATACGCAGTATTTT
cdr3_aa: CASSYRESDTQYF
d_call: -
j_call: TRBJ2-3
clone_size: many
v_call: TRBV7-2

cdr3_nt: TGCGCCAGAACGTCCAGGAGCGGCTACACCTTC
cdr3_aa: CARTSRSGYTF
d_call: -
j_call: TRBJ1-2
clone_size: -
v_call: TRBV10-1

cdr3_nt: TGTGCCAGCTCACCTCGGGGTGAAAAACTGTTTTTT
cdr3_aa: CASSPRGEKLFF
d_call: -
j_call: TRBJ1-4
clone_size: -
v_call: TRBV18

cdr3_nt: TGTGCCAGCAGTGAAAGGACAGTGAGGGGCTACACCTTC
cdr3_aa: CASSERTVRGYTF
d_call: -
j_call: TRBJ1-2
clone_size: many
v_call: TRBV2

cdr3_nt: TGCAGTGCTAGAGACGACAGGGCGGTGGGGCGGTCACCCCTCCACTTT
cdr3_aa: CSARDDRAVGRSPLHF
d_call: TRBD1
j_call: TRBJ1-6
clone_size: -
v_call: TRBV20-1

cdr3_nt: TGTGCCAGCAGTTCGGGGACAGGGAAGTATGCTTTCTTT
cdr3_aa: CASSSGTGKYAFF
d_call: TRBD1
j_call: TRBJ1-1
clone_size: many
v_call: TRBV12-3/TRBV12-4

cdr3_nt: TGTGCCAGCTCACCACCGCGGACAGGGGTTGAAAAACTGTTTTTT
cdr3_aa: CASSPPRTGVEKLFF
d_call: TRBD1
j_call: TRBJ1-4
clone_size: few
v_call: TRBV18

cdr3_nt: TGCAGTGCTAGGCCCGGGGGCTCGGTAGAGACCCAGTACTTC
cdr3_aa: CSARPGGSVETQYF
d_call: -
j_call: TRBJ2-5
clone_size: -
v_call: TRBV20-1

cdr3_nt: TGTGCCAGCACCAAGAGGGGGGGAGCTAATGAAAAACTGTTTTTT
cdr3_aa: CASTKRGGANEKLFF
d_call: -
j_call: TRBJ1-4
clone_size: -
v_call: TRBV9

cdr3_nt: TGTGCCAGCAGTTGGGGACAGGGTGAGGTAAACACTGAAGCTTTCTTT
cdr3_aa: CASSWGQGEVNTEAFF
d_call: TRBD1
j_call: TRBJ1-1
clone_size: few
v_call: TRBV6-2/TRBV6-3

cdr3_nt: TGTGCCAGCATCCGACAGGCCGGGGAGCTGTTTTTT
cdr3_aa: CASIRQAGELFF
d_call: -
j_call: TRBJ2-2
clone_size: -
v_call: TRBV6-6

cdr3_nt: TGTGCCAGCAGCGTAGGGACAGGGGAAGGGGATACGCAGTATTTT
cdr3_aa: CASSVGTGEGDTQYF
d_call: TRBD1
j_call: TRBJ2-3
clone_size: few
v_call: TRBV9

cdr3_nt: TGTGCCAGCTTCGGCGGGACAGGAGATTACGAGCAGTACTTC
cdr3_aa: CASFGGTGDYEQYF
d_call: TRBD1
j_call: TRBJ2-7
clone_size: few
v_call: TRBV11-2

cdr3_nt: TGTGCCAGCAGCTCGTCAATTAATGAAAAACTGTTTTTT
cdr3_aa: CASSSSINEKLFF
d_call: -
j_call: TRBJ1-4
clone_size: once
v_call: TRBV7-8

cdr3_nt: TGTGCCAGCAGCGTGGGGCCAGGCACAGATACGCAGTATTTT
cdr3_aa: CASSVGPGTDTQYF
d_call: -
j_call: TRBJ2-3
clone_size: -
v_call: TRBV9

cdr3_nt: TGTGCCAGCAGCCTGGCAGGGGCGGGAGGCCTTGGCTACACCTTC
cdr3_aa: CASSLAGAGGLGYTF
d_call: -
j_call: TRBJ1-2
clone_size: once
v_call: TRBV11-2

cdr3_nt: TGCAGTGCTAGCCACCCAGTTCGGGGACTGGAGACCCAGTACTTC
cdr3_aa: CSASHPVRGLETQYF
d_call: -
j_call: TRBJ2-5
clone_size: few
v_call: TRBV20-1

cdr3_nt: TGTGCCAGCAGCCGAACCGGGACAGGAGAAAAACTGTTTTTT
cdr3_aa: CASSRTGTGEKLFF
d_call: TRBD1
j_call: TRBJ1-4
clone_size: -
v_call: TRBV11-2

cdr3_nt: TGTGCCAGCAGCCAAGCGGCGACCTACGAGCAGTACTTC
cdr3_aa: CASSQAATYEQYF
d_call: -
j_call: TRBJ2-7
clone_size: -
v_call: TRBV3-1

cdr3_nt: TGTGCCAGCAGCTTAGCGGTAAGCGGGGCCTCCTACAATGAGCAGTTCTTC
cdr3_aa: CASSLAVSGASYNEQFF
d_call: TRBD2
j_call: TRBJ2-1
clone_size: few
v_call: TRBV7-9

cdr3_nt: TGTGCCAGCAGCTCTCAAGATGGCAATCAGCCCCAGCATTTT
cdr3_aa: CASSSQDGNQPQHF
d_call: -
j_call: TRBJ1-5
clone_size: -
v_call: TRBV7-9

cdr3_nt: TGTGCCAGCTCAGTAGGCGGCCAACACACCGGGGAGCTGTTTTTT
cdr3_aa: CASSVGGQHTGELFF
d_call: -
j_call: TRBJ2-2
clone_size: -
v_call: TRBV6-4

cdr3_nt: TGCAGTGCTAGAGGGGAAAACGAGCAGTACTTC
cdr3_aa: CSARGENEQYF
d_call: -
j_call: TRBJ2-7
clone_size: -
v_call: TRBV20-1

cdr3_nt: TGTGCCAGCAGCTTTGCCGGGACTTCAAGCGGCGAGCAGTACTTC
cdr3_aa: CASSFAGTSSGEQYF
d_call: -
j_call: TRBJ2-7
clone_size: -
v_call: TRBV7-9

cdr3_nt: TGCGCCAGCAGCCAAGGGGTCCCAGCCTTCTACGAGCAGTACTTC
cdr3_aa: CASSQGVPAFYEQYF
d_call: -
j_call: TRBJ2-7
clone_size: few
v_call: TRBV4-3

cdr3_nt: TGTGCCAGCAGTTTAACCTACCACAATGAGCAGTTCTTC
cdr3_aa: CASSLTYHNEQFF
d_call: -
j_call: TRBJ2-1
clone_size: -
v_call: TRBV12-3/TRBV12-4

cdr3_nt: TGTGCCAGCAGCCCCGCGTCTCGCTACGAGCAGTACTTC
cdr3_aa: CASSPASRYEQYF
d_call: -
j_call: TRBJ2-7
clone_size: -
v_call: TRBV7-9

cdr3_nt: TGTGCCAGCAGCTTTGCCCAGCATCAGCCCCAGCATTTT
cdr3_aa: CASSFAQHQPQHF
d_call: -
j_call: TRBJ1-5
clone_size: many
v_call: TRBV7-9

cdr3_nt: TGTGCCAGCAGCTCCCAGGGAGCGGGGTTAAGCTCCTACAATGAGCAGTTCTTC
cdr3_aa: CASSSQGAGLSSYNEQFF
d_call: TRBD2
j_call: TRBJ2-1
clone_size: few
v_call: TRBV5-4

cdr3_nt: TGTGCCAGCAGTTTAGGGGCAGGGATGTACCAAGAGACCCAGTACTTC
cdr3_aa: CASSLGAGMYQETQYF
d_call: -
j_call: TRBJ2-5
clone_size: -
v_call: TRBV27